One sample yielded the 5 T cell receptor beta chains listed below, sequenced in a study of CD8+CD57+ T cells in acquired aplastic anemia listed by TCRdb under 2018. Sequencer: Illumina HiSeq 2000. Genomic DNA was used as template for profiling of TCR beta VDJ combinations and CDR3 sequences. TCRdb itself trimmed the public reads at Q25 with fastp, ran MiXCR and retained productive beta chains. Each entry is one CDR3 protein sequence, shown with its most common DNA and genes. The sample records approximately 70,000 distinct CDR3 sequences, around 55% of which are singletons. 2.5% of the sample belongs to the ten largest clones. The source material was sorted CD4+, CD8+, or CD8+CD57+ T cells (not recorded which) from PBMCs. Receptor source: a human donor in good health, serving as a control.

The V call is TRBV25-1, the J call TRBJ2-7; D is uncertain. The V gene's germline CDR1 is MGHDK and CDR2 SYGVNS. The V and J ends lost 3 bases and 4 bases respectively, with 10 bases between them. The CDR3 runs to 13 residues. The CDR3 spells CASSEEGFYEQYF. DNA of the CDR3: TGTGCCAGCAGTGAGGAAGGGTTTTACGAGCAGTACTTC.

This clonotype ranks as medium-sized. The chain carries TRBV7-3 and TRBJ1-1, with D perhaps TRBD1 (5 bases). CDR3 length: 13 amino acids. CDR1 and CDR2 from the germline V gene are SGHTA and FQGTGA. V was cut by 5 bases and J by 1 base, with 8 bases left in between. CDR3 protein: CASSTDRNTEAFF. As DNA, the CDR3 is TGTGCCAGCAGCACTGACAGGAACACTGAAGCTTTCTTT.

The rearrangement links TRBV29-1 to TRBJ1-6, with D possibly matching TRBD1 (5 bases). Looked up from germline, CDR1 is SQVTM and CDR2 is ANQGSEA. Trimming cost V 6 bases and J 8 bases, with 17 bases left between them. This CDR3 has 14 residues. The CDR3 loop reads CSVRMGLGDSPLHF. As DNA, the CDR3 is TGCAGCGTACGTATGGGGCTGGGTGATTCACCCCTCCACTTT.

This clonotype was observed a handful of times. The genes are TRBV2 and TRBJ1-1; D is uncertain. Between the trimmed V and J ends, which lost 5 bases and 8 bases, there was a span of 9 bases. This CDR3 spans 11 amino acids. CDR1 and CDR2 (germline): SNHLY, FYNNEI. The CDR3 DNA is TGTGCCAGCAGTTACGACATGGAAGCTTTCTTT. Its protein product is CASSYDMEAFF.

This clonotype was detected many times. DNA for the CDR3: TGTGCCAGCAGTGAGACGTCAGGGGGCCGGGAGACCCAGTACTTC. It specifies CASSETSGGRETQYF. The genes are TRBV6-1 and TRBJ2-5; 8 bases are shared with TRBD1. CDR3 length equals 15 residues. CDR1 is MNHNS, CDR2 SASEGT, per germline. V was pared by 3 bases and J by 5 bases, with 8 bases of the junction left unmatched.